This T cell receptor beta chain was obtained from a study of blood T cell repertoires in COVID-19. This clone was seen only once. Sequencing used immunoSEQ multiplex PCR; TCRdb keeps in-frame clones, though not all of them. There are some 370,000 clones in the sample; about 89% occur only once, and 0.95% to 1.5% lies in the top ten. The J segment lost 4 bases and the V segment lost 4 bases, leaving 10 bases of the junction unmatched. Germline-derived CDR1 and CDR2 are MNHEY and SVGEGT. The CDR3 contains 16 residues. The chain combines TRBV6-2 or TRBV6-3 with TRBJ1-2; the match to TRBD1 covers 9 bases. The sequenced sample was peripheral blood. The TCR comes from a middle-aged man with acute or convalescent COVID-19. The CDR3 loop reads CASSWGQGTASYGYTF. The CDR3 bases are TGTGCCAGCAGTTGGGGACAGGGAACCGCTAGCTATGGCTACACCTTC.